This TCR beta chain was captured by sequencing in a study of shared clonotypes between healthy human individuals. Study-level information: The donor pool was made up of two women and a few men aged 18 to 49.

Profiled with immunoSEQ multiplex PCR; TCRdb holds only in-frame clones, not every one. The repertoire holds about 590,000 clones, with nearly 97% as singletons. Cells designated naive CD8 were CD45RO-negative and were positively selected for CCR7, with terminally differentiated effector memory CD45RA+ cells excluded. General study results and limits: Genetic and exposure-history diversity was limited by the few donors. Compared with memory subsets, naive subsets generally had larger estimated richness.

Trimming took off 5 bases at V and 1 base at J, with 15 bases between the two ends. Germline CDR1 reads PRHDT; CDR2 reads FYEKMQ (reference sequence). This CDR3 comprises 16 residues. A remark on this clone: The antigen is not known.

The receptor was derived from a woman aged 25 to 39 in good health. Sequenced material: naive CD8+ T cells sorted from blood. The chain uses TRBV13 and TRBJ2-1, with D possibly matching TRBD1 (6 bases). The DNA for the CDR3 is TGTGCCAGCAGCCCCCGAACAGGGCTTTCCTACAATGAGCAGTTCTTC. The encoded protein is CASSPRTGLSYNEQFF.